This T cell receptor (beta chain) was captured by sequencing in a study of early T cells in non-severe SARS-CoV-2 infection (dated by TCRdb to the early 2020s). A note on the overall study: Because TCR sequencing was done on bulk RNA from unsorted whole blood, the alpha and beta chains could not be paired. Results and caveats for the whole study, not just this receptor: VDJdb matching was skewed toward anti-spike CD8 responses, so virus-specific expansions were likely underestimated and private and CD4 specificities were missed.

At the junction V is shortened by 8 bases and J by 0 bases; bases outside the gene matches: 3. As encoded in the germline V gene, CDR1 is SGHVS while CDR2 is FNYEAQ. Measured from the cysteine to the phenylalanine, the CDR3 is 14 residues long. Only CDR3 DNA is held: 42 bases, read in frame from base 1. Libraries were built with 5' RACE. This sample was sequenced with a NextSeq 500. Unique molecular identifiers were attached to individual cDNA molecules in the TCR library protocol so that sequencing error and PCR bias could be corrected. Both TCR alpha and beta chains were sequenced, and tight co-correlation was observed between alpha and beta sequence abundances in each sample. Turning to the authors' computational methods: Decombinator V4 was used to annotate the V gene, J gene and CDR3 of the TCR sequences. TCRs were defined as expanded if a significant change between any two time points was detected under a Poisson model with p below 0.0001. TCR abundances were normalised to the total number of TCRs sequenced per sample and expressed as counts per million. TRAV1-2 paired with TRAJ12, TRAJ20 or TRAJ33 defined MAIT TCRs, while TRAV10 paired with TRAJ18 defined iNKT TCRs. VDJdb, accessed 1 November 2021, was searched for CMV, EBV and SARS-CoV-2 annotated TCRs, with TCRs annotated for multiple antigens excluded. TCRdb ran its own pipeline on the public reads, namely fastp trimming at Q25 and MiXCR clone calling, and kept in-frame beta chains. Merged by CDR3 protein, the rows form single entries marked with the most common genes and DNA. TCRdb assigned the V and J calls; the authors' analysis was not used. This sample gives tens of thousands of distinct CDR3 sequences in total; less than 9.5% of them show up just once. The ten largest clones take up approximately 4% of the sample.

This clonotype has at least ten counts. Its antigen target is currently unknown. Per-nucleotide qualities are absent, and no much larger clonotype sits a single base away. This was a case-control study nested in a cohort of healthcare workers in London, UK, who had nasopharyngeal swab PCR tests and blood samples taken every week. Healthcare workers were enrolled in the week of the UK lockdown, from 23 to 31 March 2020, and were followed every week for up to roughly 15 weeks. Here the chain combines TRBV7-6 and TRBJ2-2; 7 bases in the junction line up with TRBD2. The receptor was isolated from an adult who was a healthcare worker with PCR-confirmed SARS-CoV-2 infection or an uninfected control (not recorded which). The specimen was whole blood, collected at baseline. The CDR3 loop reads CASGRGSNTGELFF. The DNA sequence is TGTGCCAGCGGGCGGGGGTCGAACACCGGGGAGCTGTTTTTT.